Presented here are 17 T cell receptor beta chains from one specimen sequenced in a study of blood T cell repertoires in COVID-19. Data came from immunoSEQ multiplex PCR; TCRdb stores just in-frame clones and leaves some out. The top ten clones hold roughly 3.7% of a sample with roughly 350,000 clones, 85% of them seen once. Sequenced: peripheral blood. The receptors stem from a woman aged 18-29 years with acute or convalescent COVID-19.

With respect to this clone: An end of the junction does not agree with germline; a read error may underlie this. Here the CDR3 DNA reads TGTGCCAGCAGCTTAACGGGGATGGGAGAAGATAAGGATTTT. As protein: CASSLTGMGEDKDF. The genes are TRBV7-3 and TRBJ2-3; the D gene is possibly TRBD2 (5 bases). CDR3 size: 14 residues. Germline V lookup: CDR1 SGHTA, CDR2 FQGTGA.

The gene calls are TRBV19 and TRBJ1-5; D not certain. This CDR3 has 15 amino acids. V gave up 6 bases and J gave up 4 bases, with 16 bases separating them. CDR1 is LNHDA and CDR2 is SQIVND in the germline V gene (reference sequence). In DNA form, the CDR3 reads TGTGCCAGTAGCTCACCTGGTTACCTAAATCAGCCCCAGCATTTT. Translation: CASSSPGYLNQPQHF.

CDR3 in amino acids: CASSVEIGEGARNTIYF. The CDR3 DNA reads as TGTGCCAGCAGCGTAGAGATTGGGGAGGGAGCCAGAAACACCATATATTTT. The chain couples TRBV9 to TRBJ1-3; D remains ambiguous. The CDR3 sequence is 17 residues long. CDR1 is SGDLS and CDR2 is YYNGEE in the germline V gene. V was trimmed by 0 bases and J by 5 bases, leaving 18 bases between them.

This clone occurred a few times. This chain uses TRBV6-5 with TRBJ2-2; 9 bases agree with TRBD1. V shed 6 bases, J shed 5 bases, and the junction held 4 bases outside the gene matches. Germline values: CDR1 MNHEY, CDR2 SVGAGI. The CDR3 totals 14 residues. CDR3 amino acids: CASRRQGGTGELFF. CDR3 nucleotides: TGTGCCAGCAGACGACAGGGGGGAACCGGGGAGCTGTTTTTT.

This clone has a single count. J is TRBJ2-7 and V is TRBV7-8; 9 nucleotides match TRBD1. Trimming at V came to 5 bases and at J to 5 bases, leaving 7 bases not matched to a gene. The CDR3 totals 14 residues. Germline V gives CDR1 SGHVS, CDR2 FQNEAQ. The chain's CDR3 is CASSTRQGVDEQYF. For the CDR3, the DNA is TGTGCCAGCAGCACCCGACAGGGGGTCGACGAGCAGTACTTC.

The CDR3 region is CASSNQGTQYF. The CDR3 DNA reads TGTGCCAGCAGTAACCAGGGTACGCAGTATTTT. The chain employs TRBV6-5 and TRBJ2-3, with D perhaps matching TRBD1 (5 bases). Germline CDR1 reads MNHEY; CDR2 reads SVGAGI. The CDR3 has 11 residues. V was shortened by 5 bases and J by 8 bases, with 8 bases between the two germline ends.

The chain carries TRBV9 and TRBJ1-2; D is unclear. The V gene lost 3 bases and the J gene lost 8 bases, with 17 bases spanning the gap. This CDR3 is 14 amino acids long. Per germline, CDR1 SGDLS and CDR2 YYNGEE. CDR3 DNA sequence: TGTGCCAGCAGCGCGAACTACGCAGTCGGCGGCTACACCTTC. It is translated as CASSANYAVGGYTF.

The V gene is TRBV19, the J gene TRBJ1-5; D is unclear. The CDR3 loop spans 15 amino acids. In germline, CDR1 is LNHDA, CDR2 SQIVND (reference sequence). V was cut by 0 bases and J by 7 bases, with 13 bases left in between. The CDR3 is CASSIDVRSGQPQHF. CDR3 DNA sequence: TGTGCCAGTAGTATAGATGTCAGGTCGGGGCAGCCCCAGCATTTT.

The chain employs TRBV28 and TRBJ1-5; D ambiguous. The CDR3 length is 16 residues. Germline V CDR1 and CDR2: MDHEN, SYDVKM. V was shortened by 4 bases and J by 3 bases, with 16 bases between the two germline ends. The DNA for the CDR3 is TGTGCCAGCAGTTGGCATGGAGGAGGGATCAATCAGCCCCAGCATTTT. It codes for CASSWHGGGINQPQHF.

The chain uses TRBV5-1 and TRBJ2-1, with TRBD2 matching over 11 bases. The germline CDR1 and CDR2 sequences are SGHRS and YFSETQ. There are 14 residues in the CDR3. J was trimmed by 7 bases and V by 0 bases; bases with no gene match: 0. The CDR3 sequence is CASSLGLAGNEQFF. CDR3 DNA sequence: TGCGCCAGCAGCTTGGGACTAGCGGGGAATGAGCAGTTCTTC.

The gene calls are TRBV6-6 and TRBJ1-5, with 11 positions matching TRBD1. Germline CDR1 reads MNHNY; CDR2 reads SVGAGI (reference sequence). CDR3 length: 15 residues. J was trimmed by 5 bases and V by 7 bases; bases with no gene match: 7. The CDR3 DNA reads TGTGCCAGCATCATAGGACAGGGGGCTGATCAGCCCCAGCATTTT. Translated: CASIIGQGADQPQHF.

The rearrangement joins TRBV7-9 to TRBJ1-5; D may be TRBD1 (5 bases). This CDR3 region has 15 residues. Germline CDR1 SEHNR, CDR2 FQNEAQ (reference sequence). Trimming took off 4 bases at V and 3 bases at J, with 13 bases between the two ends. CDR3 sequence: CASSYAGGDNQPQHF. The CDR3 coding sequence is TGTGCCAGCAGCTACGCTGGGGGGGACAATCAGCCCCAGCATTTT.

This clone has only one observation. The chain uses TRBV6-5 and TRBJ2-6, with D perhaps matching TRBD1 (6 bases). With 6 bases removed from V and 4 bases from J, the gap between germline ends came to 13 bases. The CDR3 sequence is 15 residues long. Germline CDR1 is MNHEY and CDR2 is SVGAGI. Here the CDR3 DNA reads TGTGCCAGCAGAGTTCAGGGGCTCGGGGCCAACGTCCTGACTTTC. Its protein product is CASRVQGLGANVLTF.

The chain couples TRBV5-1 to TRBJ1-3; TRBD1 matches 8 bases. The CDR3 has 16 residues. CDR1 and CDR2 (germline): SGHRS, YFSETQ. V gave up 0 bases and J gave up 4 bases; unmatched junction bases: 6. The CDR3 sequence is CASSLAGGTDGNTIYF. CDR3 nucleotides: TGCGCCAGCAGCTTGGCAGGGGGCACCGACGGAAACACCATATATTTT.

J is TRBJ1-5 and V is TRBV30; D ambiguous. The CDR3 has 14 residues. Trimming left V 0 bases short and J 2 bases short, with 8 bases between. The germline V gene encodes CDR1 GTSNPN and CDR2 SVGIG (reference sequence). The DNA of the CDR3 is TGTGCCTGGAGTGTAATGAGGGGCAATCAGCCCCAGCATTTT. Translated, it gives CAWSVMRGNQPQHF. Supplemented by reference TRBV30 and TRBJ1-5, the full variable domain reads SQTIHQWPATLVQPVGSPLSLECTVEGTSNPNLYWYRQAAGRGLQLLFYSVGIGQISSEVPQNLSASRPQDRQFILSSKKLLLSDSGFYLCAWSVMRGNQPQHFGDGTRLSIL.

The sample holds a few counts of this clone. CDR3 protein: CASSVAGGATYGYTF. The CDR3 DNA reads as TGTGCCAGCAGTGTAGCAGGGGGCGCGACCTATGGCTACACCTTC. The rearrangement joins TRBV2 to TRBJ1-2, with 8 positions matching TRBD1. Trimming removed 4 bases from V and 4 bases from J; junction bases left unmatched: 8. This CDR3 has 15 residues. Germline CDR1 is SNHLY and CDR2 is FYNNEI.

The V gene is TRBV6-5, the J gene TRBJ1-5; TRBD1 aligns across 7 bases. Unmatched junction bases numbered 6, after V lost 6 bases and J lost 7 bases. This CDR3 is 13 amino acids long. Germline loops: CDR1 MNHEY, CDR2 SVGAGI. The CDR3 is CASSRDSGQPQHF. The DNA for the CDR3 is TGTGCCAGCAGCCGGGACAGCGGACAGCCCCAGCATTTT.